The 27 T cell receptor beta chains given below trace back to one sample, sequenced in a study of blood T cell repertoires in COVID-19. The assay was immunoSEQ multiplex PCR, and TCRdb's table has in-frame clones only and misses some. The sample records roughly 70,000 clones, about four fifths being singletons. The sample comprised peripheral blood. The receptor set was obtained from a human donor in a cohort sampled during active COVID-19.

This rearrangement joins TRBV3-1 (or the pseudogene TRBV3-2) to TRBJ2-7, with 7 positions matching TRBD1. The CDR3 sequence is 15 residues long. From germline, CDR1 is LGHDT and CDR2 YNNKEL (reference sequence). After removal of 4 bases from V and 4 bases from J, the junction contained 10 bases not matched to a gene. The chain's CDR3 is CASSPRQGIGYEQYF. In DNA form, the CDR3 reads TGTGCCAGCAGCCCTCGACAGGGCATAGGTTACGAGCAGTACTTC.

This clone qualifies as medium-sized. V is TRBV2 and J is TRBJ2-2; unclear D gene. The CDR3 totals 14 residues. V shed 5 bases and J shed 0 bases, with 7 bases lying between them. Germline-derived CDR1 and CDR2 are SNHLY and FYNNEI. The CDR3, as DNA: TGTGCCAGCAGTTATACATCGAACACCGGGGAGCTGTTTTTT. This gives the protein CASSYTSNTGELFF.

The rearrangement links TRBV30 to TRBJ1-1; 11 positions agree with TRBD1. J gave up 10 bases and V 4 bases, and 5 bases lay outside the gene matches. CDR3 length: 12 amino acids. Germline CDR1 GTSNPN, CDR2 SVGIG (reference sequence). Here the CDR3 DNA reads TGTGCCTGGAAAGGGACAGGGGGGGCAGCTTTCTTT. It yields the protein CAWKGTGGAAFF.

J is TRBJ2-3 and V is TRBV15; perhaps TRBD2 as D (5 bases). Germline CDR1 and CDR2: LNHNV and YYDKDF (reference sequence). Trimming pared 3 bases from V and 0 bases from J, leaving 13 bases between. The CDR3 sequence is 16 residues long. The CDR3 region has the DNA TGTGCCACCAGCAGGGGTCCAGGCGGGAGCACAGATACGCAGTATTTT. Translation gives CATSRGPGGSTDTQYF.

DNA for the CDR3: TGTGCCAGCTCGGTACTACTCTCCTACAATGAGCAGTTCTTC. It is translated as CASSVLLSYNEQFF. V gene TRBV19 combines with J gene TRBJ2-1; D remains ambiguous. CDR3 length: 14 amino acids. Germline V CDR1 and CDR2: LNHDA, SQIVND (reference sequence). The ends were cut back, 9 bases at V and 0 bases at J, with 12 bases in the middle.

In this sample, this clone turned up once. Here the CDR3 DNA reads TGTGCCATCAGCCGGGACAGCCTTAATGAAAAACTGTTTTTT. Its translation: CAISRDSLNEKLFF. The rearrangement uses TRBV10-3 and TRBJ1-4; 7 positions match TRBD1. This CDR3 region has 14 residues. V trimming: 6 bases; J trimming: 4 bases; junction bases outside the gene matches: 5. CDR1 and CDR2 (germline): ENHRY, SYGVKD.

The chain recombines TRBV19 with TRBJ2-7, with D possibly matching TRBD2 (5 bases). CDR3 length: 16 residues. Germline V lookup: CDR1 LNHDA, CDR2 SQIVND (reference sequence). V lost 2 bases and J 0 bases, leaving 14 bases between the germline ends. CDR3 nucleotides: TGTGCCAGTAGTATATCCATCGGGGTATCCTCCTACGAGCAGTACTTC. This sequence encodes CASSISIGVSSYEQYF. Looking up the rest from reference TRBV19 and TRBJ2-7 gives the full variable domain: DGGITQSPKYLFRKEGQNVTLSCEQNLNHDAMYWYRQDPGQGLRLIYYSQIVNDFQKGDIAEGYSVSREKKESFPLTVTSAQKNPTAFYLCASSISIGVSSYEQYFGPGTRLTVT.

This chain connects TRBV5-6 to TRBJ1-1, with D tentatively TRBD1 (5 bases). Germline assignment: CDR1 SGHDT and CDR2 YYEEEE. Trimming shortened V by 0 bases and J by 4 bases, and 10 bases separated the two germline ends. This CDR3 is built from 14 residues. The CDR3 loop reads CASSLGQGATEAFF. The DNA of the CDR3 is TGTGCCAGCAGCTTGGGGCAGGGTGCCACTGAAGCTTTCTTT.

This clone was detected only once. As DNA, the CDR3 is TGTGCCAGCAGTCCTACAGGACTAGCGGGAGTCTACAATGAGCAGTTCTTC. This codes for CASSPTGLAGVYNEQFF. This chain connects TRBV28 to TRBJ2-1, with TRBD2 matching 13 bases. V was clipped by 5 bases and J by 3 bases; unmatched bases: 7. CDR1 is MDHEN, CDR2 SYDVKM, per germline. The CDR3 is 17 residues long. The whole variable domain, filled in from reference TRBV28 and TRBJ2-1, reads DVKVTQSSRYLVKRTGEKVFLECVQDMDHENMFWYRQDPGLGLRLIYFSYDVKMKEKGDIPEGYSVSREKKERFSLILESASTNQTSMYLCASSPTGLAGVYNEQFFGPGTRLTVL.

V gene TRBV6-2 or TRBV6-3 combines with J gene TRBJ2-1, with 7 positions matching TRBD2. The CDR3 sequence is 16 residues long. J gave up 2 bases and V 5 bases, and 9 bases lay outside the gene matches. CDR1 is MNHEY and CDR2 is SVGEGT in the germline V gene. CDR3 bases: TGTGCCAGCAGTCTCAGGGCGGGAGCAACCTACAATGAGCAGTTCTTC. Amino acid sequence: CASSLRAGATYNEQFF.

The chain couples TRBV6-5 to TRBJ1-5; D is unresolved. From germline, CDR1 is MNHEY and CDR2 SVGAGI. The CDR3 is made up of 15 amino acids. Between the trimmed V and J ends, which lost 2 bases and 1 base, there was a span of 9 bases. This CDR3 reads CASSYTSKSNQPQHF. CDR3 sequence (DNA): TGTGCCAGCAGTTACACCAGTAAGAGCAATCAGCCCCAGCATTTT.

J is TRBJ2-1 and V is TRBV10-2, with 9 bases identical to TRBD2. The CDR3 contains 14 residues. From germline, CDR1 is WSHSY and CDR2 SAAADI. Unmatched junction bases numbered 2, after V lost 4 bases and J lost 4 bases. The CDR3 bases are TGCGCCAGCAGTGTAGCGGGAGTTTACAATGAGCAGTTCTTC. Residues: CASSVAGVYNEQFF.

The chain employs TRBV25-1 and TRBJ1-4; 8 bases match TRBD1. Germline-derived CDR1 and CDR2 are MGHDK and SYGVNS. The CDR3 has 15 residues. V was pared by 1 base and J by 8 bases, with 6 bases of the junction left unmatched. CDR3 nucleotide sequence: TGTGCCAGCAGTGAATCTAGGCAGGGGGCCGAAAAACTGTTTTTT. Residues: CASSESRQGAEKLFF.

This chain uses TRBV10-3 with TRBJ1-1; no definite D call. The CDR3 covers 14 residues. Trimming pared 3 bases from V and 2 bases from J, leaving 10 bases between. The germline V gene encodes CDR1 ENHRY and CDR2 SYGVKD. Here the CDR3 DNA reads TGTGCCATCAGTGAAGACACCATCAACACTGAAGCTTTCTTT. This translates into CAISEDTINTEAFF.

This chain connects TRBV10-3 to TRBJ1-4; the D gene is possibly TRBD1 (5 bases). Per germline, CDR1 ENHRY and CDR2 SYGVKD. The CDR3 sequence is 15 residues long. Trimming shortened V by 2 bases and J by 4 bases, and 11 bases separated the two germline ends. CDR3 in amino acids: CAISEASGYNEKLFF. The CDR3 DNA reads TGTGCCATCAGTGAGGCGTCAGGGTATAATGAAAAACTGTTTTTT.

The gene calls are TRBV7-8 and TRBJ2-7; weak D call: TRBD2 (5 bases). The V end was cut by 5 bases, the J end by 5 bases, with 10 bases between. CDR1 SGHVS and CDR2 FQNEAQ come from the germline V gene. CDR3 size: 12 residues. CDR3 residues: CASSRRPDEQYF. In nucleotides, the CDR3 is TGTGCCAGCAGCCGGAGGCCGGACGAGCAGTACTTC.

This chain connects TRBV5-1 to TRBJ2-1; a possible D gene is TRBD1 (6 bases). V lost 2 bases to trimming and J lost 4 bases, with 13 bases between them. The CDR3 covers 15 residues. Germline-derived CDR1 and CDR2 are SGHRS and YFSETQ. The CDR3 spells CASSFTDSPYNEQFF. In DNA form, the CDR3 reads TGCGCCAGCAGCTTCACGGACAGTCCTTACAATGAGCAGTTCTTC.

V gene TRBV5-1 combines with J gene TRBJ2-5, with D perhaps matching TRBD1 (6 bases). CDR1 SGHRS and CDR2 YFSETQ come from the germline V gene. The CDR3 is 15 amino acids. The germline V and J ends were trimmed by 0 bases and 2 bases, with 11 bases remaining between them. The CDR3 is CASSLALDSQETQYF. CDR3 nucleotide sequence: TGCGCCAGCAGCTTGGCCTTGGACAGTCAAGAGACCCAGTACTTC.

This chain uses TRBV5-1 with TRBJ2-3, with D maybe TRBD1 (5 bases). The germline gives CDR1 SGHRS, CDR2 YFSETQ. Between the trimmed V and J ends, which lost 4 bases and 1 base, there was a span of 19 bases. The CDR3 is 17 residues long. CDR3 loop: CASSRSQGPAGTDTQYF. The CDR3 DNA follows: TGCGCCAGCAGCAGATCGCAGGGCCCGGCCGGCACAGATACGCAGTATTTT.

The chain links TRBV3-1 (or the pseudogene TRBV3-2) to TRBJ2-1, with TRBD2 matching over 7 bases. The CDR3 has 15 amino acids. Trimming cost V 5 bases and J 7 bases; bases outside gene matches: 11. CDR1 and CDR2 from the germline V gene are LGHDT and YNNKEL (reference sequence). The CDR3 spells CASSSAGRGANEQFF. The CDR3 DNA is TGTGCCAGCAGCTCAGCGGGGAGGGGAGCGAATGAGCAGTTCTTC.

The gene calls are TRBV28 and TRBJ2-3; D may be TRBD2 (5 bases). Germline CDR1 and CDR2: MDHEN and SYDVKM. The length of the CDR3 is 15 residues. V gave up 8 bases and J gave up 4 bases, with 19 bases separating them. The CDR3 loop is CASSGGPPPPDTQYF. The CDR3 bases are TGTGCCAGCTCGGGCGGGCCACCTCCACCAGATACGCAGTATTTT. Supplemented by reference TRBV28 and TRBJ2-3, the full variable domain reads DVKVTQSSRYLVKRTGEKVFLECVQDMDHENMFWYRQDPGLGLRLIYFSYDVKMKEKGDIPEGYSVSREKKERFSLILESASTNQTSMYLCASSGGPPPPDTQYFGPGTRLTVL.

J is TRBJ2-1 and V is TRBV7-2; 8 bases are a match to TRBD1. Losses at the gene ends were 4 bases for V and 3 bases for J; bases not matched to a gene: 5. The CDR3 is 15 amino acids. Germline CDR1 SGHTA, CDR2 FQGNSA. CDR3 bases: TGTGCCAGCAGCTCGGGCAGGGGGCGCTACAATGAGCAGTTCTTC. Protein sequence: CASSSGRGRYNEQFF.

The chain uses TRBV27 and TRBJ2-5; D call uncertain. Judging by the DNA end, TRBJ2-7 fits better; the J call may be wrong. This CDR3 spans 16 amino acids. The germline CDR1 and CDR2 sequences are MNHEY and SMNVEV (reference sequence). The chain's CDR3 is CASSLETTRSSYEQYF. The CDR3, as DNA: TGTGCCAGCAGTTTAGAGACGACCCGGAGCTCCTACGAGCAGTACTTC.

J is TRBJ1-4 and V is TRBV18; 9 bases match TRBD1. Trimming cost V 0 bases and J 7 bases; bases outside gene matches: 12. The CDR3 spans 18 residues. The V gene's germline CDR1 is KGHSH and CDR2 LQKENI. The chain's CDR3 is CASSPPGQGIGSGEKLFF. In DNA form, the CDR3 reads TGTGCCAGCTCACCACCGGGACAGGGTATCGGCTCGGGTGAAAAACTGTTTTTT.

The rearrangement links TRBV9 to TRBJ2-5, with 12 bases that match TRBD2. Germline CDR1 reads SGDLS; CDR2 reads YYNGEE. The CDR3 is 16 amino acids. Trimming cost V 3 bases and J 1 base; bases outside gene matches: 4. The CDR3 sequence: CASSAGTSGFQETQYF. In DNA, the CDR3 is TGTGCCAGCAGCGCAGGGACTAGCGGGTTCCAAGAGACCCAGTACTTC.

The V gene is TRBV5-1, the J gene TRBJ2-7, with D possibly TRBD1 on 6 matching bases. The V end lost 4 bases, the J end lost 5 bases, and 16 bases lay between the germline ends. CDR1 and CDR2 from the germline V gene are SGHRS and YFSETQ. This CDR3 is built from 14 residues. Here the CDR3 reads CASSPIGTTDEQYF. The CDR3 DNA sequence: TGCGCCAGCAGCCCAATAGGGACAACAGACGAGCAGTACTTC.

This rearrangement joins TRBV30 to TRBJ2-7; TRBD2 aligns across 8 bases. CDR3 length: 14 amino acids. From germline, CDR1 is GTSNPN and CDR2 SVGIG (reference sequence). V dropped 0 bases and J dropped 6; count of bases not matched to a gene: 7. The CDR3 sequence: CAWSVLRGAGEQYF. The CDR3, as DNA: TGTGCCTGGAGTGTATTGCGGGGGGCGGGCGAGCAGTACTTC.